A selection of T cell receptor beta chains follows, all from one sample in a study of T cells after yellow fever vaccination. Each CDR3 protein is one row after TCRdb ran MiXCR on the 5' RACE reads. Counted here are a few hundred thousand distinct CDR3 sequences, 17% occurring once; the ten biggest clones make up around 15%. The specimen comprised PBMCs, sampled more than 4 days after the first yellow fever vaccination. Every receptor here comes from a man aged 18 to 29 who received the YFV17D yellow fever vaccine. The CDR3 runs from the conserved cysteine through the conserved F or W. Each record gives: D gene, V gene, clone size, J gene, CDR3 protein. D genes are given only for firm matches. Clone size is stated in some rows and not others, as once, few, many or a class when expanded.

D: .
V: TRBV7-2
size: many
J: TRBJ2-1
CDR3: CASSLTRGADNEQFF

D: .
V: TRBV20-1
size: .
J: TRBJ1-4
CDR3: CSARDKSVGALFF

D: TRBD1
V: TRBV9
size: few
J: TRBJ1-2
CDR3: CASSGLRDRGSYTF

D: TRBD2
V: TRBV7-3
size: few
J: TRBJ2-3
CDR3: CASSPPGLPLTQYF

D: .
V: TRBV7-8
size: .
J: TRBJ1-1
CDR3: CASSFGLSFEAFF

D: .
V: TRBV5-4
size: many
J: TRBJ2-5
CDR3: CASSPRGSETQYF

D: TRBD1
V: TRBV7-2
size: .
J: TRBJ2-5
CDR3: CASSFRQGRIGETQYF

D: .
V: TRBV4-1
size: .
J: TRBJ1-1
CDR3: CASSQRGTVNTEAFF

D: .
V: TRBV7-9
size: few
J: TRBJ1-6
CDR3: CASSLDREGVYSPLHF

D: .
V: TRBV6-2/TRBV6-3
size: few
J: TRBJ2-1
CDR3: CASSPPRAGGYNEQFF

D: TRBD2
V: TRBV7-3
size: .
J: TRBJ2-1
CDR3: CASSVGTSGGYNEQFF

D: .
V: TRBV4-1
size: .
J: TRBJ2-3
CDR3: CASSQQGLGTDTQYF

D: .
V: TRBV7-2
size: few
J: TRBJ2-1
CDR3: CASSPYGNEQFF

D: .
V: TRBV27
size: many
J: TRBJ1-1
CDR3: CASSSPNDRSEAFF

D: TRBD1
V: TRBV10-3
size: .
J: TRBJ1-2
CDR3: CAISDRSGQGRGGYTF

D: .
V: TRBV6-2/TRBV6-3
size: .
J: TRBJ1-5
CDR3: CTSSLGGHQPQHF

D: .
V: TRBV18
size: few
J: TRBJ2-2
CDR3: CASSPTPVNTGELFF